The clone carrying this TCR delta chain was seen a handful of times. What it binds is not known. The template was reverse-transcribed extracted RNA. Multiplex PCR used pooled V-gene forward primers and a constant-region reverse primer to amplify CDR3s. TCRdb fed the multiplex PCR reads into CATT to redo clone calling. The sample lists over 45,000 delta-chain clones, more than 12% seen once, with 0.3% to 0.45% in the top ten. Thymocytes were sorted as CD3+ TCRVdelta1+ TCRVdelta2- after alphabeta T cell depletion. These data come from a study of Vδ1+ human thymocytes. General study results and limits: Thymic TRG and TRD repertoires appeared highly polyclonal, with Gaussian CDR3 length distributions. Thymic delta-chain repertoires held roughly 18% Vdelta2 sequences and few Vdelta3, despite high sort purity. Donors shared many TRG clonotypes but few TRD clonotypes.

The CDR3 spans 18 residues. Germline V CDR1 and CDR2: TSWWSYY, QGS. V lost 0 bases to trimming and J lost 0 bases, with 17 bases between them. The V call is TRDV1, the J call TRDJ1, with D tentatively TRDD3 (6 bases). Sequenced input: Vdelta1+ gamma-delta thymocytes from the thymus. As for subset: FACS-sorted CD3+ TCRalphabeta- TCRVdelta1+ TCRVdelta2- thymocytes. The sequence was obtained from a girl younger than two who had congenital heart surgery. For the CDR3, the DNA is TGTGCTCTTGGGGAACTAAGGTGGGGGTTAGAGTACACCGATAAACTCATCTTT. Translation: CALGELRWGLEYTDKLIF.